The entry that follows covers one TCR beta chain sequence. Other DNA variants within this sample encode the same CDR3. The data were obtained in a study of blood T cell repertoires in COVID-19. Original methodology: It was from reference gene primer amplification that nucleated cell counts were estimated. TCRdb keeps only in-frame clones here, not all; method: immunoSEQ multiplex PCR. V, J and clone size reflect that table, while D and trimming were determined from the DNA. The profile shows about 220,000 clones, 84% of them singletons. Recruitment covered about 25 US areas and drew participants whose ages spanned roughly 18 to 90 years. Two consecutive negative NP/OP PCR tests, clearance, or resolved symptoms defined Cohort 3 recovery. Germline lookup yields CDR1 SGHKS and CDR2 YYEKEE (reference sequence). This CDR3 has 13 amino acids. Deletions cut 0 bases from V and 2 bases from J, with 3 bases between.

Sequenced input: PBMCs or T cells enriched from blood (not recorded which). This chain links TRBV5-5 with TRBJ1-5; D is uncertain. The receptor was derived from a woman aged 40 to 50 who had recovered from COVID-19. The CDR3 DNA follows: TGTGCCAGCAGCTTGGTCGGCAATCAGCCCCAGCATTTT. It is translated as CASSLVGNQPQHF.